The 15 T cell receptor beta chains given below trace back to one sample, sequenced in a study of blood T cell repertoires in COVID-19. Some clones are missing from TCRdb's copy, which holds only in-frame ones; the method was immunoSEQ multiplex PCR. The table shows about 140,000 clones, with roughly 90% occurring only once. The sequenced sample was peripheral blood. Receptors originate from a man aged 70-80 years with acute or convalescent COVID-19.

The CDR3 here is CASSQGQAGNSPLHF. For the CDR3, the DNA is TGTGCCAGCAGCCAGGGACAGGCTGGAAATTCACCCCTCCACTTT. The J gene is TRBJ1-6, the V gene TRBV3-1 (or the pseudogene TRBV3-2); TRBD1 agrees at 8 bases. CDR1 is LGHDT and CDR2 is YNNKEL in the germline V gene (reference sequence). The CDR3 runs 15 residues. J gave up 7 bases and V 3 bases, and 5 bases lay outside the gene matches.

V gene TRBV10-3 combines with J gene TRBJ2-7; TRBD1 aligns across 10 bases. From germline, CDR1 is ENHRY and CDR2 SYGVKD. The trim removed 11 bases at V and 4 bases at J, leaving 8 bases unmatched. The CDR3 runs 13 residues. This chain's CDR3 is CAARTGGSYEQYF. The CDR3 DNA follows: TGTGCCGCCCGGACAGGGGGGTCGTACGAGCAGTACTTC.

This CDR3 is CASSLAARSYNEQFF. The CDR3 DNA reads TGCGCCAGCAGCTTGGCCGCGAGGTCCTACAATGAGCAGTTCTTC. The V gene is TRBV5-1, the J gene TRBJ2-1; D is unresolved. The CDR3 runs 15 residues. CDR1 is SGHRS, CDR2 YFSETQ, per germline. Trimming took off 0 bases at V and 1 base at J, with 8 bases between the two ends.

The chain links TRBV7-9 to TRBJ2-7; unclear D gene. The V gene lost 5 bases and the J gene lost 3 bases, with 5 bases spanning the gap. Germline CDR1 and CDR2: SEHNR and FQNEAQ (reference sequence). This CDR3 is 11 amino acids long. CDR3 sequence reads: CASSENYEQYF. Written as DNA, the CDR3 is TGTGCCAGCAGCGAGAACTACGAGCAGTACTTC.

The chain recombines TRBV7-6 with TRBJ2-7, with 8 bases identical to TRBD1. The V segment lost 2 bases and the J segment 2 bases; nucleotides outside the gene matches: 14. The CDR3 is made up of 18 amino acids. Germline V gene data show CDR1 as SGHVS and CDR2 as FNYEAQ. CDR3 residues: CASSLRPGQAALTYEQYF. CDR3 DNA sequence: TGTGCCAGCAGCTTAAGGCCGGGACAGGCCGCTCTCACCTACGAGCAGTACTTC.

The chain has TRBV5-1 and TRBJ2-1; TRBD1 aligns across 7 bases. The ends lost 0 bases at V and 6 bases at J; junction bases unmatched: 9. Germline V CDR1 and CDR2: SGHRS, YFSETQ. The CDR3 runs 16 residues. The CDR3 loop is CASSLGRDRVGNEQFF. For the CDR3, the DNA is TGCGCCAGCAGCTTGGGAAGAGACAGGGTAGGCAATGAGCAGTTCTTC.

The J gene is TRBJ2-1, the V gene TRBV5-1; 12 bases match TRBD2. The CDR3 spans 15 residues. The V gene end was trimmed by 2 bases and the J gene end by 5 bases; junction bases not matched to a gene: 2. Germline V lookup: CDR1 SGHRS, CDR2 YFSETQ. The CDR3 DNA sequence: TGCGCCAGCAGCTTCACTAGCGGGGGGCACAATGAGCAGTTCTTC. It encodes CASSFTSGGHNEQFF.

The chain recombines TRBV7-3 with TRBJ1-4; tentative D call: TRBD1 (5 bases). CDR1 SGHTA and CDR2 FQGTGA come from the germline V gene. The CDR3 length is 13 residues. Trimming shortened V by 4 bases and J by 7 bases, and 10 bases separated the two germline ends. The CDR3 protein is CASSSRGGEKLFF. The CDR3 nucleotides read TGTGCCAGCAGCTCTAGGGGAGGTGAAAAACTGTTTTTT.

The genes are TRBV28 and TRBJ2-7, with 7 bases matching TRBD1. V gave up 6 bases and J gave up 3 bases; unmatched junction bases: 8. CDR1 and CDR2 (germline): MDHEN, SYDVKM. The CDR3 covers 14 residues. The CDR3 reads CASRDPGQSYEQYF. The CDR3 nucleotides read TGTGCCAGCAGGGACCCGGGACAGAGCTACGAGCAGTACTTC.

The genes are TRBV2 and TRBJ2-7; 8 bases are shared with TRBD1. This CDR3 is 14 amino acids long. Per germline, CDR1 SNHLY and CDR2 FYNNEI. The V segment lost 5 bases and the J segment 6 bases; nucleotides outside the gene matches: 9. CDR3 DNA: TGTGCCAGCAGTTCAGGGGGCTACCGGGTCGAGCAGTACTTC. It translates to CASSSGGYRVEQYF.

This chain joins TRBV19 and TRBJ1-1; 9 positions agree with TRBD1. After removal of 3 bases from V and 0 bases from J, the junction contained 5 bases not matched to a gene. This CDR3 spans 16 amino acids. CDR1 is LNHDA and CDR2 is SQIVND in the germline V gene (reference sequence). CDR3 residues: CASSMTWTGVNTEAFF. CDR3 in DNA: TGTGCCAGTAGTATGACCTGGACAGGGGTGAACACTGAAGCTTTCTTT.

The chain combines TRBV7-9 with TRBJ2-7; TRBD2 matches at 7 bases. CDR1 and CDR2 (germline): SEHNR, FQNEAQ (reference sequence). The length of the CDR3 is 14 residues. Losses at the gene ends were 3 bases for V and 5 bases for J; bases not matched to a gene: 7. CDR3 in amino acids: CASSFTGLHDEQYF. The CDR3, as DNA: TGTGCCAGCAGCTTTACGGGACTACATGACGAGCAGTACTTC.

The chain is built from TRBV7-9 and TRBJ2-7; 7 bases match TRBD2. Trimming cost V 2 bases and J 5 bases; bases outside gene matches: 12. The CDR3 sequence is 16 residues long. The V gene's germline CDR1 is SEHNR and CDR2 FQNEAQ (reference sequence). The CDR3 coding sequence is TGTGCCAGCAGCTTATTTGGGGGAGGGAGGCTGAACGAGCAGTACTTC. Its translation: CASSLFGGGRLNEQYF.

The chain combines TRBV5-4 with TRBJ1-1, with unresolved D. Germline assignment: CDR1 SGHNT and CDR2 YYREEE (reference sequence). V was clipped by 5 bases and J by 1 base, with 9 bases between them. The CDR3 covers 13 residues. CDR3 DNA: TGTGCCAGCAGTCTAGACTGGAACACTGAAGCTTTCTTT. This translates into CASSLDWNTEAFF.

The V and J genes are TRBV24-1 and TRBJ2-5; D gene uncertain. The CDR3 length is 13 residues. Trimming pared 4 bases from V and 4 bases from J, leaving 9 bases between. The germline gives CDR1 KGHDR, CDR2 SFDVKD. The CDR3 bases are TGTGCCACCAGTGAAAACTTGATAGAGACCCAGTACTTC. It codes for CATSENLIETQYF.